The 19 T cell receptor beta chains below all came from one sample that was sequenced in a study of T cell responses to AZD1222 COVID-19 vaccine. Sequencing was performed with immunoSEQ multiplex PCR; in TCRdb, only in-frame clones are kept and a portion is missing. Among 110,000 to 150,000 clones, about 90% were seen once, and the ten largest hold 2.5% to 4%. The source was peripheral blood, collected 28 days after the second AZD1222 dose. These receptor sequences come from an adult who received the AZD1222 COVID-19 vaccine.

The J gene is TRBJ2-7, the V gene TRBV28, with D perhaps TRBD1 (6 bases). The CDR3 consists of 14 residues. Trimming removed 2 bases from V and 2 bases from J, with 10 bases in between. CDR1 and CDR2 from the germline V gene are MDHEN and SYDVKM. In DNA form, the CDR3 reads TGTGCCAGCAGTTTAAACAGGGCCCCCTACGAGCAGTACTTC. Translating gives CASSLNRAPYEQYF.

V usage is TRBV7-2 and J usage is TRBJ2-3, with 8 bases fitting TRBD2. The V and J ends lost 5 bases and 1 base, in that order; junction bases with no gene match: 2. The germline V gene encodes CDR1 SGHTA and CDR2 FQGNSA. The CDR3 is made up of 14 amino acids. Here the CDR3 reads CASSAAGGTDTQYF. CDR3 DNA sequence: TGTGCCAGCAGCGCAGCGGGAGGCACAGATACGCAGTATTTT.

This chain connects TRBV7-9 to TRBJ1-1, with TRBD1 matching over 7 bases. V shed 6 bases, J shed 2 bases, and the junction held 6 bases outside the gene matches. The length of the CDR3 is 14 residues. Germline CDR1 reads SEHNR; CDR2 reads FQNEAQ (reference sequence). The CDR3 DNA follows: TGTGCCAGCAGACTAGGGGGCGAAAACACTGAAGCTTTCTTT. It encodes CASRLGGENTEAFF.

The J gene is TRBJ1-1, the V gene TRBV27; 11 bases map to TRBD1. Losses at the gene ends were 4 bases for V and 0 bases for J; bases not matched to a gene: 1. The germline V gene encodes CDR1 MNHEY and CDR2 SMNVEV (reference sequence). This CDR3 is 15 amino acids long. CDR3 loop: CASSWTGGLNTEAFF. The CDR3 DNA sequence: TGTGCCAGCAGTTGGACAGGGGGCCTGAACACTGAAGCTTTCTTT.

The V call is TRBV14, the J call TRBJ2-7; the D is unclear. This CDR3 region has 13 residues. The V end lost 2 bases, the J end lost 3 bases, and 8 bases lay between the germline ends. Germline V gene sequence: CDR1 SGHDN, CDR2 FVKESK. The CDR3 reads CASSQTGNYEQYF. CDR3 bases: TGTGCCAGCAGCCAAACCGGCAACTACGAGCAGTACTTC.

The chain combines TRBV11-2 with TRBJ2-3; 9 bases agree with TRBD2. The germline CDR1 and CDR2 sequences are SGHAT and FQNNGV. The CDR3 totals 15 residues. V lost 2 bases to trimming and J lost 3 bases; unmatched junction nucleotides: 3. In nucleotides, the CDR3 is TGTGCCAGCAGCTTATTAGCGGGAGATACAGATACGCAGTATTTT. Translation: CASSLLAGDTDTQYF.

This clone appeared a few times. This chain uses TRBV18 with TRBJ1-1; D is uncertain. The CDR3 is 16 amino acids. V was shortened by 2 bases and J by 4 bases, with 17 bases between the two germline ends. From germline, CDR1 is KGHSH and CDR2 LQKENI. For the CDR3, the DNA is TGTGCCAGCTCACCAGTTGTTTCAACTGCAGGCACTGAAGCTTTCTTT. Translated, it gives CASSPVVSTAGTEAFF. Variable domain in full (rest from reference TRBV18 and TRBJ1-1): NAGVMQNPRHLVRRRGQEARLRCSPMKGHSHVYWYRQLPEEGLKFMVYLQKENIIDESGMPKERFSAEFPKEGPSILRIQQVVRGDSAAYFCASSPVVSTAGTEAFFGQGTRLTVV.

The chain carries TRBV27 and TRBJ1-5; the match to TRBD1 covers 8 bases. V shed 5 bases and J 6 bases; nucleotides not matched to a gene: 6. Germline CDR1 is MNHEY and CDR2 is SMNVEV (reference sequence). The CDR3 contains 14 residues. CDR3 coding DNA: TGTGCCAGCAGTCGTTCAGGGGGCGTTCAGCCCCAGCATTTT. Translating it yields CASSRSGGVQPQHF.

The chain recombines TRBV29-1 with TRBJ2-1, with TRBD1 identical over 8 bases. Germline V gene data show CDR1 as SQVTM and CDR2 as ANQGSEA. V lost 8 bases, J lost 6 bases, and 9 bases stayed unmatched. The CDR3 is made up of 13 amino acids. This CDR3 reads CSSGRQGFNEQFF. Here the CDR3 DNA reads TGCAGCTCCGGGCGACAGGGGTTCAATGAGCAGTTCTTC.

The chain carries TRBV28 and TRBJ1-2; TRBD1 aligns across 8 bases. CDR3 length: 14 amino acids. Per germline, CDR1 MDHEN and CDR2 SYDVKM. The ends lost 4 bases at V and 4 bases at J; junction bases unmatched: 5. CDR3 sequence: CASSSQGAVYGYTF. CDR3 DNA: TGTGCCAGCAGTTCCCAGGGGGCGGTCTATGGCTACACCTTC.

For this clone: In the same sample, other DNA sequences code for this CDR3. The CDR3 DNA follows: TGTGCCAGCTCACCCGGCAGGGATCAGCCCCAGCATTTT. As protein: CASSPGRDQPQHF. The chain links TRBV18 to TRBJ1-5, with D maybe TRBD1 (5 bases). CDR1 and CDR2 from the germline V gene are KGHSH and LQKENI. Trimming removed 3 bases at V and 5 bases at J, with 8 bases between. CDR3 length equals 13 residues.

The V call is TRBV28, the J call TRBJ1-3; D is uncertain. The germline V gene has CDR1 MDHEN and CDR2 SYDVKM. There are 13 residues in the CDR3. V was cut by 4 bases and J by 4 bases, with 8 bases left in between. In DNA, the CDR3 is TGTGCCAGCAGTTCCCTGGGAGGAAACACCATATATTTT. Encoded protein: CASSSLGGNTIYF.

The J gene is TRBJ2-2, the V gene TRBV6-5, with D perhaps TRBD1 (5 bases). V dropped 0 bases and J dropped 2 bases, with 7 bases sitting between them. CDR1 is MNHEY, CDR2 SVGAGI, per germline. This CDR3 spans 15 amino acids. The CDR3 coding sequence is TGTGCCAGCAGTTACTCGGGGCCCAACACCGGGGAGCTGTTTTTT. It encodes CASSYSGPNTGELFF.

The V and J genes are TRBV5-1 and TRBJ2-7, with 9 nucleotides matching TRBD2. This CDR3 region has 15 residues. Germline assignment: CDR1 SGHRS and CDR2 YFSETQ. Losses at the gene ends were 1 base for V and 0 bases for J; bases not matched to a gene: 2. The CDR3 loop is CASSLRREGSYEQYF. CDR3 in DNA: TGCGCCAGCAGCTTGCGGCGGGAGGGCTCCTACGAGCAGTACTTC.

The chain joins TRBV9 to TRBJ2-2; tentatively, D is TRBD1 or TRBD2 (5 bases each). Trimming stripped 0 bases from V and 4 bases from J, with 13 bases between. Germline CDR1 SGDLS, CDR2 YYNGEE. CDR3 length: 16 residues. The CDR3 sequence is CASSVESRGSTGELFF. In DNA, the CDR3 is TGTGCCAGCAGCGTAGAGTCGAGGGGTAGCACCGGGGAGCTGTTTTTT.

The chain uses TRBV9 and TRBJ1-6; 9 bases agree with TRBD1. Germline CDR1 SGDLS, CDR2 YYNGEE. J was trimmed by 5 bases and V by 0 bases; bases with no gene match: 6. The CDR3 covers 17 residues. The CDR3 sequence is CASSVDRGRSDNSPLHF. The CDR3 DNA reads TGTGCCAGCAGCGTAGACAGGGGGCGATCGGATAATTCACCCCTCCACTTT.

The rearrangement links TRBV7-2 to TRBJ1-5; no clear D. CDR1 is SGHTA and CDR2 is FQGNSA in the germline V gene. This CDR3 spans 14 amino acids. The ends were cut back, 1 base at V and 9 bases at J, with 13 bases in the middle. This CDR3 reads CASSLDASTGPQHF. The CDR3 nucleotides read TGTGCCAGCAGCTTAGACGCCTCGACCGGGCCCCAGCATTTT.

This clone was recorded a few times. The chain uses TRBV29-1 and TRBJ1-2; D perhaps matches TRBD1 (6 bases). This CDR3 comprises 15 residues. The germline gives CDR1 SQVTM, CDR2 ANQGSEA. Deletions cut 3 bases from V and 2 bases from J, with 16 bases between. The CDR3 sequence: CSVDLGGGQNYGYTF. In nucleotides, the CDR3 is TGCAGCGTTGACCTTGGGGGGGGCCAAAACTATGGCTACACCTTC.

The chain joins TRBV30 to TRBJ2-7, with D maybe TRBD2 (7 bases). This CDR3 is 13 amino acids long. Germline values: CDR1 GTSNPN, CDR2 SVGIG (reference sequence). Trimming removed 5 bases from V and 4 bases from J, with 15 bases in between. The CDR3 sequence: CAWARGAAYEQYF. The CDR3 DNA reads TGTGCCTGGGCCCGGGGGGCGGCTTACGAGCAGTACTTC.